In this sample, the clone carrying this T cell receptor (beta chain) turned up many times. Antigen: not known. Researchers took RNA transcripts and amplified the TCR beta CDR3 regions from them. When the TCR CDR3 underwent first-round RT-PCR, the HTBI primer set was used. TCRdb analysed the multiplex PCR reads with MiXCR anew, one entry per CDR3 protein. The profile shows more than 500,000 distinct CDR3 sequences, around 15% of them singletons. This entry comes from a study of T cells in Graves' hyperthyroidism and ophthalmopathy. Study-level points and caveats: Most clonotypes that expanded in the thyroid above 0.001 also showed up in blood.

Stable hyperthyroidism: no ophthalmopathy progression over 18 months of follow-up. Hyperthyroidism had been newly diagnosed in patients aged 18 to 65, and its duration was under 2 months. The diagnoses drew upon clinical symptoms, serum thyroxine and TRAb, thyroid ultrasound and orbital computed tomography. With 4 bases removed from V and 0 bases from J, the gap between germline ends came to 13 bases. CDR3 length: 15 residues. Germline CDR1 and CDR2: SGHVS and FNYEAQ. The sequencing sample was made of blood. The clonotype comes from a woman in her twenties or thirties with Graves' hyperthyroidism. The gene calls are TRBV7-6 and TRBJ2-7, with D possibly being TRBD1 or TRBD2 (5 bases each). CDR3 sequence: CASSSTGGPSYEQYF. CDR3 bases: TGTGCCAGCAGCTCCACTGGGGGACCCTCCTACGAGCAGTACTTC.